This TCR beta chain was captured in a study of Ad26.COV2.S vaccination and SARS-CoV-2 variants (dated by TCRdb to about 2021). Study-wide context: The specificity and breadth of SARS-CoV-2-reactive T cell receptors after Ad26.COV2.S vaccination were assessed by TCRbeta repertoire sequencing. The TCR-sequenced set comprised about 32 samples: about 19 Ad26.COV2.S vaccine recipients, 5 placebo recipients and 8 SARS-CoV-2 convalescent individuals.

V sheds 8 bases and J sheds 7 bases, leaving 15 bases between their ends. The CDR3, from cysteine to phenylalanine, totals 13 residues. Only the CDR3 DNA is retained, 39 bases long and in frame from the first base. The germline V gene supplies CDR1 MNHEY and CDR2 SVGAGI. The time point label on this specimen signifies: individuals recovered from natural SARS-CoV-2 infection. Overall study outcomes, separate from this receptor: Higher spike-specific TCR breadth was observed in Ad26.COV2.S recipients than in placebo recipients (P = 0.0014). The authors noted that total T cell responses may have been underestimated by the TCR breadth and depth analyses. After vaccination, substantial breadth of spike-specific CD8+ and CD4+ T cell responses was reported. Comparable non-spike TCR breadth was observed between vaccine and placebo recipients, consistent with only spike being contained in the vaccine.

The immunoSEQ Assay was used to sequence TCRbeta CDR3 regions. After extraction, genomic DNA underwent amplification by bias-controlled multiplex PCR, followed by high-throughput sequencing. For the original study's pipeline: To quantify the absolute abundance of every unique TCRbeta CDR3 region, sequences were collapsed and filtered. T cell fraction was estimated by normalization of TCRbeta template counts to usable DNA, with usable DNA being measured through amplification of reference genes present in all nucleated cells. Repertoire TCRs were annotated as SARS-CoV-2-specific when V gene, CDR3 amino acid sequence and J gene were exactly matched to a known reactive TCR set. The reference SARS-CoV-2 TCR set was obtained from MIRA and was filtered for enrichment in COVID-19-positive ImmuneCODE repertoires, whereby public or cross-reactive TCRs were removed. Using the MIRA antigens, annotated TCRs were further analysed by specific ORF or by position within an ORF. Depth was the summed frequency of annotated unique rearrangements, while breadth was defined as annotated unique rearrangements over total unique productive rearrangements. Two-sided Wilcoxon rank-sum tests were used to compare TCR breadth between groups. TCRdb re-hosts the immuneACCESS table, in-frame sequences only. Its copies lack some clones; in the studies checked, an unresolved V gene accounts for under half of them, and the cause for the rest is not known. V and J calls and clone size are those listed in that table; D and trimming were worked out from the DNA. This sample is represented by some 350,000 clones; about 92% of them were singletons. The ten largest clonotypes hold 3.9% of the sample.

About this clone itself: What this receptor recognizes is not known. Base qualities are not provided; no much larger clone lies one nucleotide away.

This TCR was sampled from a human donor who had recovered from COVID-19. The sample consisted of peripheral blood, taken after recovery from COVID-19. Rearrangement joined TRBV6-5 to TRBJ2-1; there is no confident call for the D gene. The DNA is as follows: TGTGCCAGCGGCACAGAACTTAGGAATGAGCAGTTCTTC. Protein translation: CASGTELRNEQFF.